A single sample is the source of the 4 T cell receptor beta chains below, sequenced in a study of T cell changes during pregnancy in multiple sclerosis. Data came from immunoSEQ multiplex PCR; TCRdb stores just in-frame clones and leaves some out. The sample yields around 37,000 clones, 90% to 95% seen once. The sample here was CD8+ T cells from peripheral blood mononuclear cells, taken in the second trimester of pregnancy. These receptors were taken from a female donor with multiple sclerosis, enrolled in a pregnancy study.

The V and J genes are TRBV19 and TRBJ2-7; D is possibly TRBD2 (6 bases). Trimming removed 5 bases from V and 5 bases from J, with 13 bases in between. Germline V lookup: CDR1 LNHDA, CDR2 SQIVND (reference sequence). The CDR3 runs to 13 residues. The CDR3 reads CASSELGGDEQYF. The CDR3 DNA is TGTGCCAGTAGTGAACTAGGCGGGGACGAGCAGTACTTC. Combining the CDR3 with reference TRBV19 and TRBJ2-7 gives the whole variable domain DGGITQSPKYLFRKEGQNVTLSCEQNLNHDAMYWYRQDPGQGLRLIYYSQIVNDFQKGDIAEGYSVSREKKESFPLTVTSAQKNPTAFYLCASSELGGDEQYFGPGTRLTVT.

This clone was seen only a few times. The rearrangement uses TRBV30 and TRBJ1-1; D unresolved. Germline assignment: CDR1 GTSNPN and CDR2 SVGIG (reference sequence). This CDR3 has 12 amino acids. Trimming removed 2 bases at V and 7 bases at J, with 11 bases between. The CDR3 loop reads CAWSIDADEAFF. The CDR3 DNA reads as TGTGCCTGGAGTATTGATGCGGATGAAGCTTTCTTT.

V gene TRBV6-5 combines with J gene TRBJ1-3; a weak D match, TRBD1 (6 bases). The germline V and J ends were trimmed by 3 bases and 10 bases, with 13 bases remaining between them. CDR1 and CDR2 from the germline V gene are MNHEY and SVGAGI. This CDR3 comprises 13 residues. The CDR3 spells CASSYGGRGTIYF. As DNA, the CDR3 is TGTGCCAGCAGTTATGGGGGCAGAGGGACCATATATTTT.

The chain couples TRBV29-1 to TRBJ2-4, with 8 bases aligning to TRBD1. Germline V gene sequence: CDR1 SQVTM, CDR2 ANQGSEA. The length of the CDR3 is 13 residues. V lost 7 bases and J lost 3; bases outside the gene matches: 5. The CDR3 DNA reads TGCAGCGCCGGGACAGGCGACAAAAACATTCAGTACTTC. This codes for CSAGTGDKNIQYF. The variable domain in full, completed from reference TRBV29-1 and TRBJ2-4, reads SAVISQKPSRDICQRGTSLTIQCQVDSQVTMMFWYRQQPGQSLTLIATANQGSEATYESGFVIDKFPISRPNLTFSTLTVSNMSPEDSSIYLCSAGTGDKNIQYFGAGTRLSVL.